Below, 3 T cell receptor beta chains from the same sample are listed, as sequenced in a study of T cell repertoires in cytomegalovirus infection. These receptors' targets are unknown. TCRdb called the reads again in MiXCR, with one record for every CDR3 protein. The repertoire holds around 900,000 distinct CDR3 sequences, with 31% as singletons. The source was cultured CD8+ T cells from PBMCs, collected from culture after CMV antigen stimulation. These receptors were taken from a human donor in good health (CMV status not recorded). Some clones in this sample may be carry-over from other donors' samples.

This CDR3 is CASAPGISSYEQYV. The CDR3 coding sequence is TGTGCCAGTGCCCCAGGGATTAGCTCCTACGAGCAGTACGTC. V is TRBV28 and J is TRBJ2-7; D might be TRBD1 (5 bases). This CDR3 region has 14 residues. Per the germline V gene, CDR1 is MDHEN and CDR2 is SYDVKM. Trimming shortened V by 9 bases and J by 0 bases, and 15 bases separated the two germline ends.

This clonotype was seen a handful of times. V gene TRBV9 combines with J gene TRBJ2-3; tentatively, D is TRBD2 (6 bases). Germline assignment: CDR1 SGDLS and CDR2 YYNGEE. V gave up 0 bases and J gave up 0 bases, with 11 bases separating them. This CDR3 region has 16 residues. DNA for the CDR3: TGTGCCAGCAGCGTAGGAGGGAGGTCCAGCACAGATACGCAGTATTTT. Translation gives CASSVGGRSSTDTQYF.

As regards this clonotype: Likely a read error: the CDR3 ends without its conserved phenylalanine or tryptophan. Because the CDR3's place on the DNA is in doubt, the DNA is left out and the CDR3 is given as listed by TCRdb. V and J are TRBV7-9 and TRBJ1-2; the table calls TRBD1, which could not be checked here. Germline-derived CDR1 and CDR2 are SEHNR and FQNEAQ (reference sequence). The length of the CDR3 is 12 amino acids, counting both ends. The chain's CDR3 is CASSPSPGRETL.